What follows is one T cell receptor (beta chain) and its context. This specimen belongs to a study of PD-1 blockade in classical Hodgkin lymphoma. The CDR3 runs 15 residues. Germline assignment: CDR1 MDHEN and CDR2 SYDVKM. The junction had 9 bases not matched to a gene; V was cut back by 6 bases and J by 6 bases. The time point is: cycle 4 day 1 (C4D1), after 6 weeks of nivolumab. Each of the patients experienced relapse following autologous stem cell transplantation, and their brentuximab vedotin exposure differed. Complete response, partial response or progressive disease constituted the best response categories observed. Clones were read by immunoSEQ multiplex PCR, and TCRdb kept only the in-frame ones, dropping some. Of about 32,000 clones in the sample, around 81% were seen once.

The TCR sequence derives from a human donor with classical Hodgkin lymphoma. Specimen: peripheral blood mononuclear cells (PBMCs), collected before the fourth cycle of nivolumab. The chain links TRBV28 to TRBJ2-7, with TRBD2 matching over 12 bases. The CDR3 nucleotides read TGTGCCAGCAGCCCTAGCGGGAGGGCCGTCGGCGAGCAGTACTTC. Encoded protein: CASSPSGRAVGEQYF.